The sequence of this T cell receptor beta chain was determined in a study of shared clonotypes between healthy human individuals. Study information: There were three CD4 naive, three CD4 memory, two CD8 naive and one CD8 memory plates per donor.

The method was immunoSEQ multiplex PCR; TCRdb's version includes in-frame clones alone and lacks a portion of them. The data show about 1 million clones, about 75% seen once. Germline CDR1 is SQVTM and CDR2 is ANQGSEA. This CDR3 contains 16 residues. Trimming cost V 4 bases and J 2 bases; bases outside gene matches: 10. Sequencing was performed on memory CD4+ T cells sorted from blood. Documented subset: CD45RA-negative fraction. The genes are TRBV29-1 and TRBJ2-1; TRBD1 matches at 8 bases. The source of this sequence is a man younger than 30 in good health. CDR3 DNA sequence: TGCAGCGTTGGTCCAACTGGACAGGGCCCCTACAATGAGCAGTTCTTC. This translates into CSVGPTGQGPYNEQFF.